Below, 20 T cell receptor beta chains from the same sample are listed, as sequenced in a study of cytomegalovirus exposure and HLA in healthy donors. The PCR contained 60 Vbeta and 13 Jbeta primers. Profiled with immunoSEQ multiplex PCR; TCRdb holds only in-frame clones, not every one. Among 150,000 to 200,000 clones listed, more than 60% were seen once. Material: PBMCs. The source of these receptors is a female donor in good health and CMV-seronegative.

The chain is built from TRBV2 and TRBJ1-1; D possibly corresponds to TRBD1 (5 bases). The CDR3 length is 13 residues. V shed 6 bases and J shed 0 bases, with 8 bases lying between them. Per the germline V gene, CDR1 is SNHLY and CDR2 is FYNNEI. CDR3 sequence reads: CASRKQVNTEAFF. The CDR3 coding sequence is TGTGCCAGCAGAAAACAGGTGAACACTGAAGCTTTCTTT.

The CDR3 sequence: CASSLRLSTDTQYF. CDR3 in DNA: TGTGCCAGCAGCCTTCGACTTAGCACAGATACGCAGTATTTT. V is TRBV6-5 and J is TRBJ2-3; D gene unclear. Germline values: CDR1 MNHEY, CDR2 SVGAGI. The CDR3 has 14 amino acids. The ends were cut back, 6 bases at V and 0 bases at J, with 10 bases in the middle.

The sample holds a few counts of this clone. The rearrangement joins TRBV6-5 to TRBJ1-2, with D possibly matching TRBD1 (6 bases). CDR1 and CDR2 from the germline V gene are MNHEY and SVGAGI. There are 15 residues in the CDR3. With 4 bases removed from V and 4 bases from J, the gap between germline ends came to 16 bases. The CDR3 region has the DNA TGTGCCAGCAGTTCCTACGACAGGATCGGCTATGGCTACACCTTC. Translated: CASSSYDRIGYGYTF.

V usage is TRBV7-2 and J usage is TRBJ1-1; TRBD1 might be the D (6 bases). The CDR3 is made up of 14 amino acids. CDR1 and CDR2 from the germline V gene are SGHTA and FQGNSA. V was trimmed by 3 bases and J by 8 bases, leaving 16 bases between them. The CDR3 DNA sequence: TGTGCCAGCAGCTTTCGGACAGCCACGTCCGAAGCTTTCTTT. Protein sequence: CASSFRTATSEAFF.

In DNA, the CDR3 is TGTGCCAGCAGCCTAAGAACAGGGGGCTCTGGAAACACCATATATTTT. This sequence encodes CASSLRTGGSGNTIYF. V gene TRBV13 combines with J gene TRBJ1-3, with 8 bases aligning to TRBD1. The CDR3 runs 16 residues. Trimming at V came to 5 bases and at J to 0 bases, leaving 6 bases not matched to a gene. Germline CDR1 reads PRHDT; CDR2 reads FYEKMQ (reference sequence). The full variable domain, in which reference TRBV13 and TRBJ1-3 provide the parts outside the CDR3, is AAGVIQSPRHLIKEKRETATLKCYPIPRHDTVYWYQQGPGQDPQFLISFYEKMQSDKGSIPDRFSAQQFSDYHSELNMSSLELGDSALYFCASSLRTGGSGNTIYFGEGSWLTVV.

The chain has TRBV5-1 and TRBJ1-1, with D possibly matching TRBD1 (6 bases). V gave up 5 bases and J gave up 1 base, with 12 bases separating them. This CDR3 is built from 14 residues. The germline V gene encodes CDR1 SGHRS and CDR2 YFSETQ. CDR3 in DNA: TGCGCCAGCAGTTCACAGGGCCCGAACACTGAAGCTTTCTTT. Translating gives CASSSQGPNTEAFF.

The chain uses TRBV28 and TRBJ2-5, with D maybe TRBD2 (5 bases). The germline V and J ends were trimmed by 3 bases and 0 bases, with 17 bases remaining between them. CDR1 is MDHEN, CDR2 SYDVKM, per germline. The CDR3 loop spans 17 amino acids. The CDR3 reads CASSFGRSRRYQETQYF. The CDR3 nucleotides are TGTGCCAGCAGTTTTGGTAGATCTCGGAGGTACCAAGAGACCCAGTACTTC.

The genes are TRBV28 and TRBJ2-4; 7 nucleotides align to TRBD2. CDR1 is MDHEN and CDR2 is SYDVKM in the germline V gene. The V gene end was trimmed by 8 bases and the J gene end by 2 bases; junction bases not matched to a gene: 21. This CDR3 is built from 19 residues. CDR3 protein: CASSLSPLAVLGTKNIQYF. The CDR3 nucleotides are TGTGCCAGCTCTCTTTCTCCCCTAGCGGTCCTAGGGACCAAAAACATTCAGTACTTC.

V is TRBV19 and J is TRBJ2-7, with TRBD1 as a possible D gene (5 bases). The CDR3 contains 14 residues. V gave up 5 bases and J gave up 0 bases, with 11 bases separating them. Germline V CDR1 and CDR2: LNHDA, SQIVND (reference sequence). The DNA for the CDR3 is TGTGCCAGTAGTGATCGGACATCCTCCTACGAGCAGTACTTC. The encoded protein is CASSDRTSSYEQYF.

The rearrangement links TRBV7-3 to TRBJ1-6, with TRBD1 matching over 10 bases. CDR1 and CDR2 (germline): SGHTA, FQGTGA. The V segment lost 2 bases and the J segment 8 bases; nucleotides outside the gene matches: 3. This CDR3 comprises 15 residues. This CDR3 is CASSLDRGRDSPLHF. Here the CDR3 DNA reads TGTGCCAGCAGCTTAGACAGGGGGCGCGATTCACCCCTCCACTTT.

The chain has TRBV5-1 and TRBJ1-2, with 7 positions matching TRBD1. The length of the CDR3 is 14 residues. V lost 5 bases, J lost 4 bases, and 8 bases stayed unmatched. Per the germline V gene, CDR1 is SGHRS and CDR2 is YFSETQ. DNA for the CDR3: TGCGCCAGCAGGAGGGACTGGGACAGCTATGGCTACACCTTC. It specifies CASRRDWDSYGYTF.

V is TRBV6-5 and J is TRBJ2-7, with TRBD1 matching 7 bases. Germline V lookup: CDR1 MNHEY, CDR2 SVGAGI. CDR3 length: 14 residues. Trimming removed 4 bases from V and 6 bases from J; junction bases left unmatched: 9. The CDR3: CASSSTGDGREQYF. Written as DNA, the CDR3 is TGTGCCAGCAGTTCCACAGGGGACGGGCGCGAGCAGTACTTC.

The chain has TRBV7-7 and TRBJ1-4; 10 bases are shared with TRBD1. Germline V CDR1 and CDR2: SSHAT, FNYEAQ (reference sequence). The length of the CDR3 is 15 residues. V shed 1 base and J 6 bases; nucleotides not matched to a gene: 2. Written as DNA, the CDR3 is TGTGCCAGCAGCTTAGGTGGACAGGGGGATGAAAAACTGTTTTTT. Translation: CASSLGGQGDEKLFF.

In its sample, this clone was seen a few times. Other DNA sequences of this sample code for an identical CDR3. The rearrangement uses TRBV7-3 and TRBJ2-1, with a tentative D call TRBD2 (6 bases). The V gene's germline CDR1 is SGHTA and CDR2 FQGTGA. Trimming removed 2 bases at V and 0 bases at J, with 11 bases between. This CDR3 has 16 amino acids. For the CDR3, the DNA is TGTGCCAGCAGCTTATTCGCGGGGAGCTCCTACAATGAGCAGTTCTTC. This codes for CASSLFAGSSYNEQFF. The full variable domain, its missing parts supplied by reference TRBV7-3 and TRBJ2-1, is GAGVSQTPSNKVTEKGKYVELRCDPISGHTALYWYRQSLGQGPEFLIYFQGTGAADDSGLPNDRFFAVRPEGSVSTLKIQRTERGDSAVYLCASSLFAGSSYNEQFFGPGTRLTVL.

This clone occurred a few times. The genes are TRBV7-2 and TRBJ1-3; D gene uncertain. This CDR3 spans 15 amino acids. Germline CDR1 reads SGHTA; CDR2 reads FQGNSA. V lost 5 bases and J lost 0, with 11 bases in between. DNA of the CDR3: TGTGCCAGCAGCCCACAGACTATCTCTGGAAACACCATATATTTT. This codes for CASSPQTISGNTIYF.

V is TRBV28 and J is TRBJ1-6; 7 bases are shared with TRBD1. This CDR3 has 13 residues. V trimming: 6 bases; J trimming: 9 bases; junction bases outside the gene matches: 5. Germline CDR1 is MDHEN and CDR2 is SYDVKM. The CDR3 spells CASRLDRVSPLHF. The CDR3 DNA reads as TGTGCCAGCAGACTAGACAGGGTTTCACCCCTCCACTTT.

This clone was counted only a few times. The chain couples TRBV5-1 to TRBJ1-2; 9 nucleotides line up with TRBD1. The length of the CDR3 is 15 residues. The V gene end was trimmed by 2 bases and the J gene end by 2 bases; junction bases not matched to a gene: 4. The germline CDR1 and CDR2 sequences are SGHRS and YFSETQ. The DNA for the CDR3 is TGCGCCAGCAGCTTTCGGACAGGGGCAAACTATGGCTACACCTTC. This gives the protein CASSFRTGANYGYTF.

The CDR3 DNA is TGTGCCAGCAGCGTAGCTGGGTTTGGGAGCTACGAGCAGTACTTC. Translating gives CASSVAGFGSYEQYF. The chain uses TRBV9 and TRBJ2-5, with TRBD2 as a possible D gene (5 bases). The end of the DNA aligns better with TRBJ2-7, so the J call may be wrong. The CDR3 is 15 residues long. The germline gives CDR1 SGDLS, CDR2 YYNGEE.

This clone appeared once. The gene calls are TRBV6-6 and TRBJ1-6; 9 bases fit TRBD1. CDR3 size: 15 residues. The germline V gene encodes CDR1 MNHNY and CDR2 SVGAGI (reference sequence). J lost 7 bases, V lost 5 bases, and 6 bases had no gene match. This CDR3 reads CASSPRQGGNSPLHF. CDR3 coding DNA: TGTGCCAGCAGTCCGCGACAGGGGGGGAATTCACCCCTCCACTTT.

The chain has TRBV7-2 and TRBJ2-1; TRBD2 might be the D (5 bases). CDR1 and CDR2 from the germline V gene are SGHTA and FQGNSA. Between the trimmed V and J ends, which lost 3 bases and 0 bases, there was a span of 9 bases. The CDR3 sequence is 15 residues long. The CDR3 nucleotides read TGTGCCAGCAGCTTCTCGGGGAGCTCCTACAATGAGCAGTTCTTC. This codes for CASSFSGSSYNEQFF.